The 24 T cell receptor beta chains below come from one sample, sequenced in a study of radiotherapy plus CTLA-4 blockade in lung cancer. The method was immunoSEQ multiplex PCR; TCRdb's version includes in-frame clones alone and lacks a portion of them. The profile shows tens of thousands of clones, roughly 80% of them singletons. The sample in question was peripheral blood, obtained from a patient treated with radiotherapy plus ipilimumab. The receptors here all came from a human donor with non-small cell lung cancer who had a complete response to radiotherapy plus ipilimumab.

This chain uses TRBV7-6 with TRBJ2-2; D is perhaps TRBD2 (7 bases). CDR3 length: 16 residues. Germline values: CDR1 SGHVS, CDR2 FNYEAQ. The V end lost 2 bases, the J end lost 5 bases, and 15 bases lay between the germline ends. The chain's CDR3 is CASSLRRGAGTGELFF. CDR3 DNA: TGTGCCAGCAGCTTACGACGGGGGGCAGGAACCGGGGAGCTGTTTTTT.

The rearrangement joins TRBV7-2 to TRBJ2-2; D is uncertain. Deletions cut 4 bases from V and 3 bases from J, with 3 bases between. CDR3 length equals 12 residues. Germline-derived CDR1 and CDR2 are SGHTA and FQGNSA. CDR3 region: CASSSDTGELFF. The DNA of the CDR3 is TGTGCCAGCAGCTCCGACACCGGGGAGCTGTTTTTT.

This clone was seen once. The chain carries TRBV5-6 and TRBJ1-1, with D maybe TRBD1 (6 bases). Germline values: CDR1 SGHDT, CDR2 YYEEEE. The CDR3 consists of 18 residues. V shed 4 bases and J shed 0 bases, with 22 bases lying between them. The DNA of the CDR3 is TGTGCCAGCAGCCCGGCCCCCAGGGACATAATCATGAACACTGAAGCTTTCTTT. Amino acids: CASSPAPRDIIMNTEAFF.

This clone has just a few counts. The genes are TRBV6-6 and TRBJ1-3, with a possible D match to TRBD1 (6 bases). V was shortened by 5 bases and J by 0 bases, with 11 bases between the two germline ends. Germline V gene data show CDR1 as MNHNY and CDR2 as SVGAGI (reference sequence). The CDR3 covers 15 residues. The CDR3 nucleotides are TGTGCCAGCAGTCGGACAGCGAGCTCTGGAAACACCATATATTTT. It yields the protein CASSRTASSGNTIYF.

This clone is a singleton in its sample. The V call is TRBV19, the J call TRBJ1-1, with 10 bases aligning to TRBD1. Per the germline V gene, CDR1 is LNHDA and CDR2 is SQIVND (reference sequence). The CDR3 spans 17 residues. The J segment lost 7 bases and the V segment lost 8 bases, leaving 19 bases of the junction unmatched. CDR3 sequence reads: CASGTGGQGNPAVEAFF. The DNA for the CDR3 is TGTGCCAGTGGAACGGGGGGACAGGGGAACCCAGCTGTTGAAGCTTTCTTT.

This clone was recorded a few times. The DNA of the CDR3 is TGTGCCAGCTCACCACCACAGAAAACACGCAATCAGCCCCAGCATTTT. Amino acids: CASSPPQKTRNQPQHF. The gene calls are TRBV18 and TRBJ1-5; the D is unclear. V was trimmed by 0 bases and J by 2 bases, leaving 11 bases between them. Germline CDR1 is KGHSH and CDR2 is LQKENI. This CDR3 spans 16 amino acids.

This clone was seen once. This sequence joins TRBV14 and TRBJ2-1, with 9 bases fitting TRBD2. CDR3 size: 17 residues. Trimming cost V 0 bases and J 3 bases; bases outside gene matches: 6. Germline V gene lookup returns CDR1 SGHDN and CDR2 FVKESK. The CDR3 region is CASSQEGRGGIYNEQFF. The CDR3 DNA reads TGTGCCAGCAGCCAAGAAGGGCGGGGGGGCATCTACAATGAGCAGTTCTTC.

The rearrangement links TRBV5-6 to TRBJ1-2; perhaps TRBD1 as D (5 bases). Between the trimmed V and J ends, which lost 6 bases and 8 bases, there was a span of 20 bases. Germline V gene lookup returns CDR1 SGHDT and CDR2 YYEEEE. The CDR3 runs to 14 residues. CDR3: CASNLGGESEGYTF. The CDR3 region has the DNA TGTGCCAGCAACCTCGGGGGGGAATCGGAGGGCTACACCTTC.

This clone was detected only once. The rearrangement links TRBV7-2 to TRBJ1-4; D possibly corresponds to TRBD1 (5 bases). Germline-derived CDR1 and CDR2 are SGHTA and FQGNSA. V was pared by 3 bases and J by 6 bases, with 11 bases between. The CDR3 sequence is 14 residues long. The CDR3 sequence is CASSFRAADEKLFF. CDR3 nucleotide sequence: TGTGCCAGCAGCTTCAGGGCGGCTGATGAAAAACTGTTTTTT.

This chain links TRBV27 with TRBJ2-1; D possibly corresponds to TRBD2 (6 bases). Germline V gives CDR1 MNHEY, CDR2 SMNVEV (reference sequence). V dropped 2 bases and J dropped 0 bases, with 11 bases sitting between them. This CDR3 is built from 16 residues. The CDR3 nucleotides read TGTGCCAGCAGTTTAACACGGGGGAGCTCCTACAATGAGCAGTTCTTC. This sequence encodes CASSLTRGSSYNEQFF.

The CDR3 nucleotides are TGCGCCAGCAGCTTGGCCGCGGGGCCGGCTTTCTTT. Protein product: CASSLAAGPAFF. The chain is built from TRBV5-1 and TRBJ1-1; possibly TRBD1 for D (5 bases). The CDR3 runs 12 residues. The V end lost 0 bases, the J end lost 11 bases, and 11 bases lay between the germline ends. The germline V gene has CDR1 SGHRS and CDR2 YFSETQ.

This clone was observed once. The chain recombines TRBV4-1 with TRBJ1-2, with a weak D call TRBD1 (6 bases). Trimming left V 1 base short and J 4 bases short, with 7 bases between. The CDR3 has 13 amino acids. Germline V gene sequence: CDR1 MGHRA, CDR2 YSYEKL. This chain's CDR3 is CASSQAQGYGYTF. CDR3 DNA sequence: TGCGCCAGCAGCCAAGCACAGGGCTATGGCTACACCTTC.

This sequence joins TRBV10-3 and TRBJ1-1; D remains ambiguous. CDR3 length equals 16 residues. Trimming pared 9 bases from V and 1 base from J, leaving 21 bases between. Per germline, CDR1 ENHRY and CDR2 SYGVKD. The CDR3 here is CAIAGGMGFGNTEAFF. The CDR3 region has the DNA TGTGCCATTGCGGGCGGAATGGGTTTTGGGAACACTGAAGCTTTCTTT.

The chain uses TRBV10-1 and TRBJ2-1; TRBD2 agrees at 8 bases. There are 13 residues in the CDR3. After removal of 4 bases from V and 7 bases from J, the junction contained 3 bases not matched to a gene. The germline CDR1 and CDR2 sequences are WNHNN and SYGVQD (reference sequence). In DNA, the CDR3 is TGCGCCAGCAGTGCGGGCGGGAGGAATGAGCAGTTCTTC. Its translation is CASSAGGRNEQFF.

The V gene is TRBV10-3, the J gene TRBJ2-7, with a possible D match to TRBD1 (5 bases). The V end was cut by 0 bases, the J end by 2 bases, with 8 bases between. The CDR3 extends over 14 amino acids. CDR1 and CDR2 from the germline V gene are ENHRY and SYGVKD. The CDR3 sequence: CAISESQDTYEQYV. Here the CDR3 DNA reads TGTGCCATCAGTGAGTCGCAGGACACCTACGAGCAGTACGTC.

The gene calls are TRBV18 and TRBJ1-1; TRBD1 might be the D (6 bases). V was cut by 3 bases and J by 0 bases, with 14 bases left in between. This CDR3 has 16 residues. CDR1 is KGHSH, CDR2 LQKENI, per germline. The CDR3 is CASSPFGQNMNTEAFF. The CDR3 DNA reads as TGTGCCAGCTCACCGTTTGGACAGAACATGAACACTGAAGCTTTCTTT.

The chain recombines TRBV30 with TRBJ2-4; D might be TRBD2 (6 bases). The V and J ends lost 0 bases and 3 bases respectively, with 15 bases between them. Germline V gives CDR1 GTSNPN, CDR2 SVGIG (reference sequence). The CDR3 is 16 residues long. The CDR3 loop reads CAWSVLKAGGKNIQYF. CDR3 bases: TGTGCCTGGAGTGTACTAAAAGCCGGGGGCAAAAACATTCAGTACTTC.

The chain combines TRBV5-4 with TRBJ1-2, with 11 bases identical to TRBD1. The CDR3 totals 15 residues. V trimming: 2 bases; J trimming: 7 bases; junction bases outside the gene matches: 7. The V gene's germline CDR1 is SGHNT and CDR2 YYREEE (reference sequence). CDR3 loop: CASSLWTGGSGGYTF. In nucleotides, the CDR3 is TGTGCCAGCAGCTTATGGACAGGGGGCTCGGGTGGCTACACCTTC.

By sample share, this clone is medium-sized. The CDR3 sequence: CAIQGGGNTIYF. The CDR3 DNA reads TGTGCCATACAGGGTGGTGGAAACACCATATATTTT. The chain combines TRBV21-1 with TRBJ1-3; the D segment call TRBD1 is taken from the table without a DNA check. TRBV21-1 is reported as a pseudogene. CDR3 size: 12 residues.

The V call is TRBV5-6, the J call TRBJ2-2; D not resolved. V lost 4 bases and J lost 1, with 11 bases in between. CDR3 length equals 15 residues. CDR1 is SGHDT, CDR2 YYEEEE, per germline. CDR3 in amino acids: CASSNPTRNTGELFF. CDR3 DNA: TGTGCCAGCAGCAACCCGACACGGAACACCGGGGAGCTGTTTTTT.

The chain combines TRBV19 with TRBJ2-2; D is possibly TRBD2 (6 bases). V was trimmed by 7 bases and J by 5 bases, leaving 17 bases between them. In germline, CDR1 is LNHDA, CDR2 SQIVND (reference sequence). The CDR3 length is 15 residues. The CDR3, as DNA: TGTGCCAGTATTGTCTCGGGAGTAAAAACCGGGGAGCTGTTTTTT. Translated: CASIVSGVKTGELFF. The variable domain in full, completed from reference TRBV19 and TRBJ2-2, reads DGGITQSPKYLFRKEGQNVTLSCEQNLNHDAMYWYRQDPGQGLRLIYYSQIVNDFQKGDIAEGYSVSREKKESFPLTVTSAQKNPTAFYLCASIVSGVKTGELFFGEGSRLTVL.

Only a few counts were recorded for this clone. The genes are TRBV13 and TRBJ2-5; TRBD1 is a possible D gene (5 bases). Germline lookup yields CDR1 PRHDT and CDR2 FYEKMQ (reference sequence). The CDR3 covers 14 residues. The ends were cut back, 4 bases at V and 2 bases at J, with 11 bases in the middle. This CDR3 reads CASSSTTAQETQYF. The CDR3 DNA sequence: TGTGCCAGCAGCTCGACGACAGCTCAAGAGACCCAGTACTTC.

The chain couples TRBV7-2 to TRBJ2-5, with 8 bases lining up with TRBD1. CDR3 length: 15 amino acids. Losses at the gene ends were 4 bases for V and 1 base for J; bases not matched to a gene: 5. Germline V gives CDR1 SGHTA, CDR2 FQGNSA. The CDR3 protein is CASSSDRGRQETQYF. CDR3 nucleotide sequence: TGTGCCAGCAGCTCTGACAGGGGCCGCCAAGAGACCCAGTACTTC.

V is TRBV4-1 and J is TRBJ2-7, with 12 positions matching TRBD2. The germline V gene encodes CDR1 MGHRA and CDR2 YSYEKL. The CDR3 extends over 15 amino acids. Trimming took 5 bases from V and 2 from J; bases not matched to a gene: 4. The CDR3 is CASSKGLAGPYEQYF. The DNA for the CDR3 is TGCGCCAGCAGCAAAGGACTAGCGGGGCCCTACGAGCAGTACTTC.